The 18 T cell receptor beta chains presented below share a single source sample, sequenced in a study of OX40 agonist ivuxolimab in advanced cancers. Clones were sequenced by immunoSEQ multiplex PCR, and TCRdb holds only the in-frame ones, with some missing. The profile shows around 37,000 clones, over 80% of them singletons. This material consisted of CD4+ or CD8+ T cells sorted from blood, taken in a trial of the OX40 agonist ivuxolimab. The receptor set was obtained from an adult with an advanced solid tumor such as melanoma, head and neck, liver or kidney cancer.

The J gene is TRBJ2-2, the V gene TRBV10-2; 8 nucleotides match TRBD2. This CDR3 has 15 amino acids. V lost 0 bases, J lost 6 bases, and 3 bases stayed unmatched. The germline CDR1 and CDR2 sequences are WSHSY and SAAADI. In DNA, the CDR3 is TGCGCCAGCAGTGAGTCACGGGGGGGCCCCGGGGAGCTGTTTTTT. As protein: CASSESRGGPGELFF.

The CDR3 protein is CASSVATEETQYF. The CDR3 region has the DNA TGTGCCAGCAGCGTAGCTACAGAGGAGACCCAGTACTTC. This sequence joins TRBV9 and TRBJ2-5; D is ambiguous. V was cut by 0 bases and J by 5 bases, with 8 bases left in between. This CDR3 contains 13 residues. The germline CDR1 and CDR2 sequences are SGDLS and YYNGEE.

This chain links TRBV5-5 with TRBJ2-3; D might be TRBD2 (6 bases). CDR1 SGHKS and CDR2 YYEKEE come from the germline V gene (reference sequence). This CDR3 contains 14 residues. Trimming left V 2 bases short and J 4 bases short, with 11 bases between. The CDR3 DNA reads as TGTGCCAGCAGCTTAGTCGGGAGCCCAGATACGCAGTATTTT. It translates to CASSLVGSPDTQYF.

V gene TRBV10-1 combines with J gene TRBJ2-6; D not certain. Deletions cut 0 bases from V and 4 bases from J, with 7 bases between. Per germline, CDR1 WNHNN and CDR2 SYGVQD (reference sequence). This CDR3 has 15 amino acids. As DNA, the CDR3 is TGCGCCAGCAGTGAGTCGGCGGCCGGGGCCAACGTCCTGACTTTC. Amino acid sequence: CASSESAAGANVLTF.

As for this clone: Other DNA sequences of this sample code for an identical CDR3. The V and J genes are TRBV28 and TRBJ1-2, with TRBD1 as a possible D gene (6 bases). V lost 2 bases and J 3 bases, leaving 10 bases between the germline ends. The CDR3 consists of 14 residues. Germline V gene lookup returns CDR1 MDHEN and CDR2 SYDVKM. Here the CDR3 DNA reads TGTGCCAGCAGTTTACAGGGGAGCCACTATGGCTACACCTTC. Protein sequence: CASSLQGSHYGYTF.

This clone has a handful of counts. The chain uses TRBV6-6 and TRBJ2-3; D might be TRBD1 (5 bases). Trimming removed 6 bases from V and 1 base from J, with 14 bases in between. Germline V CDR1 and CDR2: MNHNY, SVGAGI (reference sequence). The CDR3 is 15 residues long. CDR3 sequence reads: CASSPMGPGTDTQYF. The CDR3 DNA reads TGTGCCAGCAGCCCAATGGGGCCCGGCACAGATACGCAGTATTTT.

There are a few counts of this clone. V is TRBV9 and J is TRBJ2-3; perhaps D is TRBD1 or TRBD2 (6 bases each). The V end lost 0 bases, the J end lost 0 bases, and 8 bases lay between the germline ends. This CDR3 contains 15 residues. Germline V CDR1 and CDR2: SGDLS, YYNGEE. The CDR3 nucleotides read TGTGCCAGCAGCGTAGGGGGGGCTAGCACAGATACGCAGTATTTT. This sequence encodes CASSVGGASTDTQYF. Looking up the rest from reference TRBV9 and TRBJ2-3 gives the full variable domain: DSGVTQTPKHLITATGQRVTLRCSPRSGDLSVYWYQQSLDQGLQFLIQYYNGEERAKGNILERFSAQQFPDLHSELNLSSLELGDSALYFCASSVGGASTDTQYFGPGTRLTVL.

The gene calls are TRBV11-2 and TRBJ2-7, with 12 bases lining up with TRBD2. From germline, CDR1 is SGHAT and CDR2 FQNNGV. The CDR3 has 18 amino acids. V was clipped by 5 bases and J by 0 bases; unmatched bases: 11. CDR3 sequence reads: CASSLGLAGRPGSYEQYF. Here the CDR3 DNA reads TGTGCCAGCAGCCTAGGACTAGCGGGACGCCCAGGCTCCTACGAGCAGTACTTC.

The chain recombines TRBV7-7 with TRBJ2-7, with D uncertain. The CDR3 extends over 14 amino acids. The germline V and J ends were trimmed by 6 bases and 0 bases, with 12 bases remaining between them. The germline V gene has CDR1 SSHAT and CDR2 FNYEAQ (reference sequence). CDR3 loop: CASSRAASSYEQYF. CDR3 sequence (DNA): TGTGCCAGCAGTCGGGCCGCCAGCTCCTACGAGCAGTACTTC.

This clone was seen only a few times. The genes are TRBV4-1 and TRBJ1-2; D possibly corresponds to TRBD1 (6 bases). Trimming left V 4 bases short and J 2 bases short, with 20 bases between. CDR1 MGHRA and CDR2 YSYEKL come from the germline V gene. This CDR3 is built from 17 residues. The CDR3 spells CASSPWGRGKRNYGYTF. The CDR3 DNA reads as TGCGCCAGCAGCCCCTGGGGGCGGGGCAAACGGAACTATGGCTACACCTTC.

CDR3 in DNA: TGTGCCAGTAGTCCCAGACAACCCCAAGCTTTCTTT. Translation gives CASSPRQPQAFF. The chain carries TRBV19 and TRBJ1-1; no clear D gene. The CDR3 sequence is 12 residues long. In germline, CDR1 is LNHDA, CDR2 SQIVND (reference sequence). V gave up 5 bases and J gave up 9 bases, with 13 bases separating them.

This clone was counted between two and nine times. The chain uses TRBV5-1 and TRBJ1-1; 8 nucleotides align to TRBD1. This CDR3 has 13 residues. The V gene end was trimmed by 1 base and the J gene end by 5 bases; junction bases not matched to a gene: 1. Germline V lookup: CDR1 SGHRS, CDR2 YFSETQ. The CDR3 sequence: CASSLQGATEAFF. CDR3 nucleotide sequence: TGCGCCAGCAGCTTGCAGGGGGCGACTGAAGCTTTCTTT.

The chain is built from TRBV18 and TRBJ2-2; 8 bases line up with TRBD1. CDR3 size: 17 residues. Germline lookup yields CDR1 KGHSH and CDR2 LQKENI. V lost 0 bases and J lost 0; bases outside the gene matches: 3. CDR3 sequence reads: CASSPPTGAPNTGELFF. For the CDR3, the DNA is TGTGCCAGCTCACCACCGACAGGGGCGCCGAACACCGGGGAGCTGTTTTTT. Full variable domain (remainder filled in from reference TRBV18 and TRBJ2-2): NAGVMQNPRHLVRRRGQEARLRCSPMKGHSHVYWYRQLPEEGLKFMVYLQKENIIDESGMPKERFSAEFPKEGPSILRIQQVVRGDSAAYFCASSPPTGAPNTGELFFGEGSRLTVL.

The chain recombines TRBV28 with TRBJ2-1; 9 nucleotides align to TRBD2. Per the germline V gene, CDR1 is MDHEN and CDR2 is SYDVKM. CDR3 length: 17 residues. The ends lost 5 bases at V and 6 bases at J; junction bases unmatched: 14. This CDR3 is CASSLDTYSGSPNEQFF. The CDR3 DNA sequence: TGTGCCAGCAGTCTGGACACCTATAGCGGGAGCCCCAATGAGCAGTTCTTC.

As for this clone: At one end the junction does not follow the germline gene, possibly because of a read error. The chain employs TRBV5-3 and TRBJ2-7; 7 bases line up with TRBD1. TRBV5-3 is reported as an ORF; its role is uncertain. The CDR3 has 14 amino acids. The CDR3 loop is CASSSPGQSYEQYF. The CDR3 DNA reads as TGTGCCAGCAGCTCCCCGGGACAGTCCTACGAGCAGTACTTC.

This clone was observed once. This sequence joins TRBV2 and TRBJ2-1; D gene ambiguous. The CDR3 totals 12 residues. Between the trimmed V and J ends, which lost 3 bases and 7 bases, there was a span of 7 bases. CDR1 is SNHLY and CDR2 is FYNNEI in the germline V gene. CDR3 sequence: CASSEWGNEQFF. The CDR3, as DNA: TGTGCCAGCAGTGAGTGGGGTAATGAGCAGTTCTTC.

The gene calls are TRBV28 and TRBJ1-1; 7 nucleotides align to TRBD1. CDR1 is MDHEN and CDR2 is SYDVKM in the germline V gene. CDR3 length equals 13 residues. The J segment lost 4 bases and the V segment lost 2 bases, leaving 1 base of the junction unmatched. The CDR3 sequence: CASSLPGGTEAFF. DNA of the CDR3: TGTGCCAGCAGTTTACCAGGGGGCACTGAAGCTTTCTTT.

The chain is built from TRBV7-2 and TRBJ1-1; D remains unclear. The CDR3 loop spans 15 amino acids. Germline CDR1 reads SGHTA; CDR2 reads FQGNSA. V was clipped by 2 bases and J by 1 base, with 11 bases between them. In DNA form, the CDR3 reads TGTGCCAGCAGCTTACAGTCGGTCGAGAACACTGAAGCTTTCTTT. It codes for CASSLQSVENTEAFF. Supplemented by reference TRBV7-2 and TRBJ1-1, the full variable domain reads GAGVSQSPSNKVTEKGKDVELRCDPISGHTALYWYRQSLGQGLEFLIYFQGNSAPDKSGLPSDRFSAERTGGSVSTLTIQRTQQEDSAVYLCASSLQSVENTEAFFGQGTRLTVV.